This TCR beta chain is from a study of CD8 T cells in Susac syndrome. TEMRA cells were FACS-enriched, unlike CD8+ and CD4+ T cells, which were negatively isolated. Trimming left V 0 bases short and J 5 bases short, with 2 bases between. The CDR3 loop spans 11 amino acids. CDR1 and CDR2 (germline): SGDLS, YYNGEE. Broader study findings: CD4+ T cell repertoires in Susac syndrome exhibited no evidence of clonal expansion.

0.5 to 1 ug RNA was reverse transcribed with random hexamers. MiXCR, applied by TCRdb to the immunoSEQ multiplex PCR reads, yields one record per CDR3 protein. The sample carries 140,000 or so distinct CDR3 sequences, more than 90% recorded once. This clonotype was recorded once. Its antigen is undetermined. The material sequenced was CD4+ T cells from PBMCs. The TCR originated in a human donor with Susac syndrome. This chain connects TRBV9 to TRBJ1-2; no firm D call. CDR3 in amino acids: CASSVEYGYTF. Here the CDR3 DNA reads TGTGCCAGCAGCGTAGAATATGGCTACACCTTC.